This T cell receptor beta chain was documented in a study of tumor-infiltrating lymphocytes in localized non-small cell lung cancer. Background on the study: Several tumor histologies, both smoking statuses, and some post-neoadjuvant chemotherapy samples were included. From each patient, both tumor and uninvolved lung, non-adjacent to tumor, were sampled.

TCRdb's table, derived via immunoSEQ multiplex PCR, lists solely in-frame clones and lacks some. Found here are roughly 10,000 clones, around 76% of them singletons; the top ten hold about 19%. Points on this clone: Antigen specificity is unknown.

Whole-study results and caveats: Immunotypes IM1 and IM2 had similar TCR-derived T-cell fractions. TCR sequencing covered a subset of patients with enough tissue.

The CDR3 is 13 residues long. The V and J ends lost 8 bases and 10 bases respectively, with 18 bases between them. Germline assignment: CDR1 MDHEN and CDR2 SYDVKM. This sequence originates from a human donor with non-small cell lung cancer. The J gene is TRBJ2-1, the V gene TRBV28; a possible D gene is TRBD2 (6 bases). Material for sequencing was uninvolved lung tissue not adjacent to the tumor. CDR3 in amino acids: CASAGPARREQFF. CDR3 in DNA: TGTGCCAGCGCGGGACCGGCCCGGAGGGAGCAGTTCTTC.